This TCR beta chain stems from a study of blood T cell repertoires in COVID-19. This CDR3 comprises 16 residues. V dropped 4 bases and J dropped 3; count of bases not matched to a gene: 12. Germline V gene lookup returns CDR1 MNHEY and CDR2 SMNVEV (reference sequence). Method: immunoSEQ multiplex PCR; TCRdb's copy keeps in-frame clones and lacks some. Of 57,000 or so clones detected, 76% appear once; the ten largest clones hold approximately 20%. What was sequenced was peripheral blood. The receptor comes from a man in his forties or fifties with active or convalescent COVID-19. The chain recombines TRBV27 with TRBJ2-7, with 7 nucleotides matching TRBD2. Written as DNA, the CDR3 is TGTGCCAGCAGTTCGTTAGCTAGCGGAAGGGGCTACGAGCAGTACTTC. It translates to CASSSLASGRGYEQYF.